These 19 T cell receptor beta chains share one sample of origin, sequenced in a study of T cell responses to AZD1222 COVID-19 vaccine. The assay was immunoSEQ multiplex PCR, and TCRdb's table has in-frame clones only and misses some. Seen here are approximately 100,000 clones, approximately 87% observed once, and the top ten hold 10% to 15%. Specimen: peripheral blood, collected on day 0 of AZD1222 vaccination. The receptors were sampled from an adult in good health.

The chain combines TRBV6-2 or TRBV6-3 with TRBJ1-4, with D tentatively TRBD1 (5 bases). Per the germline V gene, CDR1 is MNHEY and CDR2 is SVGEGT. Trimming removed 4 bases from V and 14 bases from J, with 17 bases in between. This CDR3 has 13 residues. DNA of the CDR3: TGTGCCAGCAGTTCGGGGGGGAACAGAGTTCTGTTTTTT. Amino acids: CASSSGGNRVLFF.

The chain is built from TRBV10-3 and TRBJ1-1, with TRBD1 identical over 7 bases. CDR3 length: 14 amino acids. Germline values: CDR1 ENHRY, CDR2 SYGVKD. Losses at the gene ends were 5 bases for V and 0 bases for J; bases not matched to a gene: 3. For the CDR3, the DNA is TGTGCCATCAGTTCGGGACAGATGAACACTGAAGCTTTCTTT. Encoded protein: CAISSGQMNTEAFF.

The J gene is TRBJ2-7, the V gene TRBV9, with TRBD1 identical over 8 bases. The CDR3 covers 15 residues. Germline values: CDR1 SGDLS, CDR2 YYNGEE. J lost 3 bases, V lost 0 bases, and 5 bases had no gene match. The CDR3 protein is CASSVGTGGDYEQYF. CDR3 sequence (DNA): TGTGCCAGCAGCGTAGGTACAGGGGGAGACTACGAGCAGTACTTC.

This rearrangement joins TRBV9 to TRBJ2-3; D gene uncertain. There are 12 residues in the CDR3. V lost 3 bases and J 5 bases, leaving 7 bases between the germline ends. Germline V lookup: CDR1 SGDLS, CDR2 YYNGEE. CDR3 DNA: TGTGCCAGCAGCGGCAGACGAGATACGCAGTATTTT. It encodes CASSGRRDTQYF.

This sequence joins TRBV5-4 and TRBJ2-7; no clear D gene. CDR3 length: 13 amino acids. Germline V gene sequence: CDR1 SGHNT, CDR2 YYREEE (reference sequence). The germline V and J ends were trimmed by 3 bases and 2 bases, with 9 bases remaining between them. CDR3 sequence (DNA): TGTGCCAGCAGCTACGTGGGGACCTACGAGCAGTACTTC. The encoded protein is CASSYVGTYEQYF.

This clone was picked up a small number of times. The V and J genes are TRBV7-9 and TRBJ2-6; D gene ambiguous. The CDR3 totals 12 residues. The V gene lost 5 bases and the J gene lost 4 bases, with 3 bases spanning the gap. Germline V gene sequence: CDR1 SEHNR, CDR2 FQNEAQ (reference sequence). The CDR3 DNA reads TGTGCCAGCAGCCCCGGGGCCAACGTCCTGACTTTC. It translates to CASSPGANVLTF. The variable domain in full, completed from reference TRBV7-9 and TRBJ2-6, reads DTGVSQNPRHKITKRGQNVTFRCDPISEHNRLYWYRQTLGQGPEFLTYFQNEAQLEKSRLLSDRFSAERPKGSFSTLEIQRTEQGDSAMYLCASSPGANVLTFGAGSRLTVL.

The V gene is TRBV5-4, the J gene TRBJ2-1; the match to TRBD2 covers 9 bases. This CDR3 region has 17 residues. Germline lookup yields CDR1 SGHNT and CDR2 YYREEE (reference sequence). Trimming cost V 3 bases and J 7 bases; bases outside gene matches: 14. The DNA of the CDR3 is TGTGCCAGCAGCTCCCTCTTGGCGGGAGGGCCAGGAAATGAGCAGTTCTTC. Translation: CASSSLLAGGPGNEQFF.

In its sample, this clone was seen once. CDR3 DNA: TGTGCCAGTAGAAGGAGCACAAGCTCCTACGAGCAGTACTTC. This translates into CASRRSTSSYEQYF. The chain uses TRBV19 and TRBJ2-7; D is uncertain. Germline assignment: CDR1 LNHDA and CDR2 SQIVND (reference sequence). The CDR3 extends over 14 amino acids. The V end lost 6 bases, the J end lost 0 bases, and 12 bases lay between the germline ends.

V is TRBV5-4 and J is TRBJ2-7; D is unresolved. The CDR3 has 13 amino acids. Per the germline V gene, CDR1 is SGHNT and CDR2 is YYREEE (reference sequence). V was clipped by 4 bases and J by 7 bases, with 15 bases between them. In DNA form, the CDR3 reads TGTGCCAGCAGCCAAGGATCAAACGGAGAGCAGTACTTC. The encoded protein is CASSQGSNGEQYF.

The chain employs TRBV15 and TRBJ2-7, with 8 bases fitting TRBD2. The CDR3 spans 17 residues. Trimming removed 5 bases from V and 1 base from J; junction bases left unmatched: 13. From germline, CDR1 is LNHNV and CDR2 YYDKDF (reference sequence). The CDR3 DNA sequence: TGTGCCACCAGCGTAGATTTACTGAGCGGGGGATCCTACGAGCAGTACTTC. Translating it yields CATSVDLLSGGSYEQYF.

This chain uses TRBV19 with TRBJ1-5; no reliable D call. There are 15 residues in the CDR3. Germline loops: CDR1 LNHDA, CDR2 SQIVND (reference sequence). Trimming removed 3 bases at V and 0 bases at J, with 9 bases between. CDR3 protein: CASSIGTASNQPQHF. CDR3 nucleotide sequence: TGTGCCAGTAGTATTGGTACAGCTAGCAATCAGCCCCAGCATTTT.

This clone was seen just once. This rearrangement joins TRBV7-8 to TRBJ2-5; tentatively, D is TRBD1 (5 bases). Germline V gene lookup returns CDR1 SGHVS and CDR2 FQNEAQ. The CDR3 length is 13 residues. V shed 3 bases and J shed 4 bases, with 9 bases lying between them. The CDR3 region has the DNA TGTGCCAGCAGCTTCGGTGGGGCAGAGACCCAGTACTTC. Translation: CASSFGGAETQYF.

The chain employs TRBV28 and TRBJ1-1, with 7 bases lining up with TRBD1. CDR3 length: 15 residues. Trimming cost V 5 bases and J 4 bases; bases outside gene matches: 10. Germline V CDR1 and CDR2: MDHEN, SYDVKM. The CDR3 loop reads CASSQGGTRGTEAFF. Written as DNA, the CDR3 is TGTGCCAGCAGTCAAGGGGGCACCCGTGGCACTGAAGCTTTCTTT.

J is TRBJ2-1 and V is TRBV7-2; 12 bases agree with TRBD1. CDR1 SGHTA and CDR2 FQGNSA come from the germline V gene. V lost 4 bases and J lost 4; bases outside the gene matches: 14. The CDR3 totals 19 residues. CDR3 protein: CASSSYGGTGGFSYNEQFF. Here the CDR3 DNA reads TGTGCCAGCAGCTCTTATGGGGGGACAGGGGGCTTTAGTTACAATGAGCAGTTCTTC.

Concerning this clone itself: This specimen includes other DNA sequences encoding the same CDR3. V usage is TRBV29-1 and J usage is TRBJ2-3, with 8 positions matching TRBD2. Germline CDR1 is SQVTM and CDR2 is ANQGSEA. This CDR3 region has 13 residues. The J segment lost 5 bases and the V segment lost 3 bases, leaving 4 bases of the junction unmatched. CDR3 sequence: CSVDPGGGDTQYF. The CDR3 coding sequence is TGCAGCGTTGACCCGGGAGGGGGAGATACGCAGTATTTT.

The chain is built from TRBV10-3 and TRBJ2-1, with D possibly TRBD2 on 6 matching bases. Trimming removed 6 bases from V and 0 bases from J, with 18 bases in between. Germline CDR1 ENHRY, CDR2 SYGVKD. The CDR3 covers 17 residues. The CDR3 region has the DNA TGTGCCATCAGGCCAATGGTAGCGGCAAGCTCCTACAATGAGCAGTTCTTC. It specifies CAIRPMVAASSYNEQFF.

This sequence joins TRBV18 and TRBJ2-1, with 11 bases aligning to TRBD1. This CDR3 comprises 14 residues. With 5 bases clipped from V and 6 bases from J, the junction kept 3 bases outside the gene matches. In germline, CDR1 is KGHSH, CDR2 LQKENI. CDR3 protein: CASSTGTGGNEQFF. The CDR3 nucleotides are TGTGCCAGCTCAACCGGGACAGGGGGCAATGAGCAGTTCTTC.

The V call is TRBV28, the J call TRBJ2-5; D might be TRBD1 or TRBD2, each matching 5 bases. Trimming shortened V by 7 bases and J by 2 bases, and 17 bases separated the two germline ends. Germline CDR1 is MDHEN and CDR2 is SYDVKM. The CDR3 has 15 residues. The CDR3 sequence is CASNTRRGPQETQYF. The CDR3 DNA follows: TGTGCCAGCAACACCCGCCGGGGACCACAAGAGACCCAGTACTTC. Complete variable domain (other parts from reference TRBV28 and TRBJ2-5): DVKVTQSSRYLVKRTGEKVFLECVQDMDHENMFWYRQDPGLGLRLIYFSYDVKMKEKGDIPEGYSVSREKKERFSLILESASTNQTSMYLCASNTRRGPQETQYFGPGTRLLVL.

The chain has TRBV27 and TRBJ2-1, with D perhaps matching TRBD1 (6 bases). Trimming cost V 4 bases and J 9 bases, with 13 bases left between them. CDR3 length: 13 residues. CDR1 is MNHEY, CDR2 SMNVEV, per germline (reference sequence). CDR3 sequence reads: CASSSILGGEQFF. The DNA of the CDR3 is TGTGCCAGCAGTTCCATCTTAGGGGGTGAGCAGTTCTTC.